Listed below are T cell receptor beta chains from one sample, sequenced in a study of blood T cell repertoires in COVID-19. Produced via immunoSEQ multiplex PCR; TCRdb's table is partial and in-frame only. The sample carries approximately 52,000 clones, over 75% recorded once. Sequencing used peripheral blood. All receptors come from a human donor with active COVID-19. The donor label of this sample is uncertain. CDR3s leave out the opening cysteine and the closing phenylalanine or tryptophan.

CDR3: ASSQDAGYYGYT
V: TRBV4-3
J: TRBJ1-2

CDR3: ASSLVVSSGILF
V: TRBV5-1
J: TRBJ2-1

CDR3: ASSDIQDTGELF
V: TRBV4-2
J: TRBJ2-2

CDR3: ASSSRPGQGSNYGYT
V: TRBV19
J: TRBJ1-2

CDR3: ASSPPRQGSATNEKLF
V: TRBV18
J: TRBJ1-4

CDR3: ASSPPGTGRNEKLF
V: TRBV13
J: TRBJ1-4

CDR3: ASSPPGFTQY
V: TRBV7-9
J: TRBJ2-3

CDR3: SAGGGSVVSPNYGYT
V: TRBV20-1
J: TRBJ1-2

CDR3: ATSKAPGQTTNEKLF
V: TRBV15
J: TRBJ1-4

CDR3: ASRLHGSSGFLYEQY
V: TRBV7-2
J: TRBJ2-7

CDR3: ASSRRRDRGYEQY
V: TRBV7-8
J: TRBJ2-7

CDR3: ASSPGTGGIEAF
V: TRBV27
J: TRBJ1-1

CDR3: ATSLGGLHQETQY
V: TRBV24-1
J: TRBJ2-5

CDR3: ASSLASTGGLPD
V: TRBV7-2
J: TRBJ2-4

CDR3: ASSLVSGQMNTEAF
V: TRBV7-2
J: TRBJ1-1

CDR3: ASSLWRGGLGDTQY
V: TRBV5-5
J: TRBJ2-3

CDR3: ASSPSTGAGTQY
V: TRBV7-3
J: TRBJ2-5

CDR3: ASSSDRATGELF
V: TRBV7-2
J: TRBJ2-2

CDR3: SARGGVGYT
V: TRBV20-1
J: TRBJ1-2

CDR3: AISDTSGGRQETQY
V: TRBV10-3
J: TRBJ2-5

CDR3: ASSDRADYGYT
V: TRBV7-9
J: TRBJ1-2

CDR3: SVRTGGINEQF
V: TRBV29-1
J: TRBJ2-1

CDR3: ASSPPGLAGALSYNEQF
V: TRBV18
J: TRBJ2-1

CDR3: ASSQDTANYGYT
V: TRBV4-3
J: TRBJ1-2

CDR3: ASSARGWSYEQY
V: TRBV9
J: TRBJ2-7

CDR3: ASSIQGPYNSPLH
V: TRBV19
J: TRBJ1-6

CDR3: ASSLKGINLGYT
V: TRBV5-6
J: TRBJ1-2

CDR3: ASSVAVVGSPLH
V: TRBV9
J: TRBJ1-6

CDR3: ATQQVGGTEAF
V: TRBV6-5
J: TRBJ1-1

CDR3: ASTRDSPTGVSTDTQY
V: TRBV19
J: TRBJ2-3

CDR3: ASRAPMGRTPLH
V: TRBV5-1
J: TRBJ1-6

CDR3: ASSPDSGFTSNGYT
V: TRBV4-3
J: TRBJ1-2